The 17 T cell receptor beta chains below were found in one sample sequenced in a study of shared clonotypes between healthy human individuals. Only in-frame clones appear in the TCRdb table, and some are missing; sequencing was by immunoSEQ multiplex PCR. The sample contains around 940,000 clones, more than 75% of which appear only once. The specimen sequenced was memory CD4+ T cells sorted from blood. Sample subset: CD45RA-negative fraction. These receptors were collected from a man aged 18 to 35 in good health.

The chain is built from TRBV5-4 and TRBJ2-5; TRBD1 aligns across 8 bases. This CDR3 has 15 amino acids. With V trimmed by 2 bases and J by 3 bases, 6 bases remained unmatched. Per the germline V gene, CDR1 is SGHNT and CDR2 is YYREEE (reference sequence). CDR3 coding DNA: TGTGCCAGCAGCTTCACAACAGGGGGTAAAGAGACCCAGTACTTC. Translating it yields CASSFTTGGKETQYF.

The chain uses TRBV12-5 and TRBJ2-7; D is ambiguous. Germline lookup yields CDR1 LGHNT and CDR2 FRNRAP. The CDR3 contains 15 residues. The germline V and J ends were trimmed by 5 bases and 5 bases, with 19 bases remaining between them. The CDR3 DNA is TGTGCTAGTGGTCTACGCCCTTTGTATAAGGACGAGCAGTACTTC. Protein: CASGLRPLYKDEQYF. Supplemented by reference TRBV12-5 and TRBJ2-7, the full variable domain reads DARVTQTPRHKVTEMGQEVTMRCQPILGHNTVFWYRQTMMQGLELLAYFRNRAPLDDSGMPKDRFSAEMPDATLATLKIQPSEPRDSAVYFCASGLRPLYKDEQYFGPGTRLTVT.

In the case of this clone: Other DNA sequences in this sample translate to the same CDR3. The chain recombines TRBV19 with TRBJ1-5; TRBD1 matches at 9 bases. The CDR3 runs to 14 residues. The V segment lost 6 bases and the J segment 5 bases; nucleotides outside the gene matches: 5. Germline CDR1 reads LNHDA; CDR2 reads SQIVND (reference sequence). The CDR3 coding sequence is TGTGCCAGTAGCGGACAGGGGAACGATCAGCCCCAGCATTTT. Protein sequence: CASSGQGNDQPQHF.

The chain is built from TRBV27 and TRBJ2-3, with D hard to call. V was pared by 2 bases and J by 4 bases, with 10 bases between. Germline lookup yields CDR1 MNHEY and CDR2 SMNVEV (reference sequence). The CDR3 totals 14 residues. CDR3 region: CASSLKSPSDTQYF. The CDR3 DNA reads TGTGCCAGCAGTTTAAAATCGCCGTCAGATACGCAGTATTTT.

The V call is TRBV7-9, the J call TRBJ1-5; no definite D call. The ends were cut back, 5 bases at V and 2 bases at J, with 13 bases in the middle. Germline CDR1 reads SEHNR; CDR2 reads FQNEAQ (reference sequence). The CDR3 is 15 residues long. CDR3 bases: TGTGCCAGCAGCCAAGTTGGGGATGGCAATCAGCCCCAGCATTTT. This sequence encodes CASSQVGDGNQPQHF.

The CDR3 DNA is TGTGCCAGCACCCTCTCGGCCTATCAGCCCCAGCATTTT. Translating gives CASTLSAYQPQHF. This rearrangement joins TRBV28 to TRBJ1-5; D ambiguous. The CDR3 has 13 residues. Trimming left V 7 bases short and J 5 bases short, with 12 bases between. The germline V gene has CDR1 MDHEN and CDR2 SYDVKM. Full variable domain (rest looked up from reference TRBV28 and TRBJ1-5): DVKVTQSSRYLVKRTGEKVFLECVQDMDHENMFWYRQDPGLGLRLIYFSYDVKMKEKGDIPEGYSVSREKKERFSLILESASTNQTSMYLCASTLSAYQPQHFGDGTRLSIL.

The chain combines TRBV6-6 with TRBJ1-5, with D possibly TRBD1 on 5 matching bases. This CDR3 spans 13 amino acids. V shed 5 bases and J shed 3 bases, with 8 bases lying between them. Germline V lookup: CDR1 MNHNY, CDR2 SVGAGI (reference sequence). For the CDR3, the DNA is TGTGCCAGCAGTGCGACAGTCAATCAGCCCCAGCATTTT. It translates to CASSATVNQPQHF.

This clone has ten or more counts. The V call is TRBV7-3, the J call TRBJ2-3, with a tentative D call TRBD2 (6 bases). This CDR3 spans 15 amino acids. The V gene lost 5 bases and the J gene lost 1 base, with 13 bases spanning the gap. CDR1 is SGHTA and CDR2 is FQGTGA in the germline V gene. CDR3 sequence: CASSQRAGRTDTQYF. CDR3 sequence (DNA): TGTGCCAGCAGCCAGAGAGCGGGCCGCACAGATACGCAGTATTTT.

The chain couples TRBV6-6 to TRBJ2-1; 13 bases are shared with TRBD2. V shed 8 bases and J 9 bases; nucleotides not matched to a gene: 7. The CDR3 spans 14 residues. CDR1 is MNHNY, CDR2 SVGAGI, per germline (reference sequence). The CDR3 is CASSLAGGPAEQFF. In DNA, the CDR3 is TGTGCCAGCTCACTAGCGGGAGGGCCTGCTGAGCAGTTCTTC.

This chain links TRBV5-1 with TRBJ1-2; TRBD1 matches 9 bases. V was clipped by 1 base and J by 10 bases; unmatched bases: 11. The germline gives CDR1 SGHRS, CDR2 YFSETQ. The length of the CDR3 is 15 residues. In nucleotides, the CDR3 is TGCGCCAGCAGCTTGTCTCCGGGACAGGGAGCAATCTACACCTTC. Translated, it gives CASSLSPGQGAIYTF.

The chain is built from TRBV21-1 and TRBJ2-7; TRBD2, the table's D call, was not compared with the DNA. TRBV21-1 is a pseudogene locus. This CDR3 has 15 residues. CDR3 sequence: CASSKEAGVSYEQYF. CDR3 nucleotides: TGTGCCAGCAGCAAAGAAGCGGGGGTCTCCTACGAGCAGTACTTC.

This clone was recorded a few times. J is TRBJ2-1 and V is TRBV9; TRBD2 agrees at 8 bases. Germline CDR1 is SGDLS and CDR2 is YYNGEE. This CDR3 comprises 16 residues. With V trimmed by 0 bases and J by 4 bases, 6 bases remained unmatched. The CDR3 protein is CASSVAAGESYNEQFF. In nucleotides, the CDR3 is TGTGCCAGCAGCGTAGCAGCGGGAGAGTCTTACAATGAGCAGTTCTTC.

This rearrangement joins TRBV9 to TRBJ2-5; TRBD1 matches at 11 bases. The CDR3 has 16 residues. Germline V gene sequence: CDR1 SGDLS, CDR2 YYNGEE. The ends lost 6 bases at V and 1 base at J; junction bases unmatched: 8. CDR3 DNA: TGTGCCAGCAATAGGGGACAGGGGGGCCCCCAAGAGACCCAGTACTTC. Its translation: CASNRGQGGPQETQYF.

The chain links TRBV5-6 to TRBJ2-1, with 10 bases fitting TRBD2. Trimming removed 1 base from V and 0 bases from J; junction bases left unmatched: 4. Germline lookup yields CDR1 SGHDT and CDR2 YYEEEE. The CDR3 spans 17 residues. The CDR3, as DNA: TGTGCCAGCAGCTTGACTAGCGGGGTAATCTCCTACAATGAGCAGTTCTTC. Residues: CASSLTSGVISYNEQFF.

The rearrangement uses TRBV10-3 and TRBJ2-7, with 9 bases aligning to TRBD2. With 7 bases clipped from V and 1 base from J, the junction kept 8 bases outside the gene matches. The CDR3 contains 15 residues. Germline CDR1 is ENHRY and CDR2 is SYGVKD. In nucleotides, the CDR3 is TGTGCCATCAACCGAGCGGGAGGAGAGTCCTACGAGCAGTACTTC. It encodes CAINRAGGESYEQYF.

J is TRBJ2-3 and V is TRBV11-3; D is perhaps TRBD1 or TRBD2 (5 bases each). V shed 5 bases and J shed 6 bases, with 15 bases lying between them. In germline, CDR1 is SGHNT, CDR2 YENEEA. The CDR3 length is 14 residues. The CDR3 here is CASSLQGDSDTQYF. CDR3 nucleotide sequence: TGTGCCAGCAGCCTTCAGGGAGACTCGGATACGCAGTATTTT.

For this clone: This may come from a read error, since a much larger clone is one base off. The same CDR3 can be traced to other DNA sequences in this sample. The gene calls are TRBV7-2 and TRBJ1-1; D not certain. Between the trimmed V and J ends, which lost 2 bases and 0 bases, there was a span of 4 bases. CDR3 length: 13 residues. Germline-derived CDR1 and CDR2 are SGHTA and FQGNSA. CDR3 amino acids: CASSLMMNTEAFF. The CDR3 region has the DNA TGTGCCAGCAGCTTAATGATGAACACTGAAGCTTTCTTT.